This TCR beta chain is from a study of T-cell memory formation after mild COVID-19. Study-wide results and caveats: The CD4+ clones that contracted clustered mainly within CM and EM, and the CD8+ clones concentrated in EMRA.

Trimming at V came to 1 base and at J to 3 bases, leaving 4 bases not matched to a gene. The CDR3 spans 17 residues. The germline gives CDR1 SGHVS, CDR2 FNYEAQ. Barcoded TCR alpha and TCR beta cDNA libraries with UMIs came from 5'RACE using constant-segment primers. TCRdb called the 5' RACE reads again in MiXCR, with one record for every CDR3 protein. The sample records hundreds of thousands of distinct CDR3 sequences, about 17% being singletons. The sample holds a few counts of this clonotype. What it binds is unknown. The TCR originated in a man between 18 and 29 years old who had mild COVID-19 (a few samples of this study predate the infection). Cell type and time point are not known. The sequencing sample was made of PBMCs or a T cell subset sorted from them (not recorded which). This rearrangement joins TRBV7-6 to TRBJ2-2; 11 bases are a match to TRBD1. Written as DNA, the CDR3 is TGTGCCAGCAGCTTAGGGGACAGGGGGGCGTACACCGGGGAGCTGTTTTTT. It translates to CASSLGDRGAYTGELFF.